This record concerns one T cell receptor (beta chain) sequence. The CDR3 consists of 15 residues. Germline loops: CDR1 LNHNV, CDR2 YYDKDF (reference sequence). The V end lost 0 bases, the J end lost 4 bases, and 11 bases lay between the germline ends. Data came from immunoSEQ multiplex PCR; TCRdb stores just in-frame clones and leaves some out. The table has 88,000 or so clones, 85% to 90% seen once. These data come from a study of T cells after somatic rescue of genetic block. The sample taken for sequencing was peripheral blood mononuclear cells (PBMCs). This chain connects TRBV15 to TRBJ2-3; D remains unclear. This receptor was taken from a woman aged 18-35 years. CDR3 DNA: TGTGCCACCAGCAGAGATCGAGGCTTCTCAGATACGCAGTATTTT. Amino acids: CATSRDRGFSDTQYF.